The rows below give T cell receptor beta chains drawn from one sample of a study of T-cell memory formation after mild COVID-19. TCRdb fed the 5' RACE reads into MiXCR, producing one record per CDR3 protein. The repertoire consists of just over 400,000 distinct CDR3 sequences, with 23% occurring once and the leading ten covering around 13%. Sequencing was performed on PBMCs or a T cell subset sorted from them (not recorded which). These receptors came from an adult woman who had mild COVID-19 (a few samples of this study predate the infection). Cell type and time point are not known. Both conserved end residues are part of each CDR3. Fields, in order: J gene, clone size, D gene, V gene, CDR3 protein, CDR3 DNA. The D gene is left open where the match is weak. Size tells how often a clone was seen (once, few, many) or the class of an expanded clone, and some rows leave it out.

J: TRBJ2-1
size: few
D: .
V: TRBV5-5
CDR3: CASRQVGASGEQFF
DNA: TGTGCCAGCCGGCAGGTGGGGGCATCGGGTGAGCAGTTCTTC

J: TRBJ1-1
size: .
D: .
V: TRBV3-1
CDR3: CASSQAYGAFF
DNA: TGTGCCAGCAGCCAGGCCTATGGAGCTTTCTTT

J: TRBJ1-2
size: .
D: .
V: TRBV11-2
CDR3: CASSPPTVATAYVYGYTF
DNA: TGTGCCAGCAGCCCCCCGACAGTCGCGACGGCATATGTCTATGGCTACACCTTC

J: TRBJ1-5
size: .
D: .
V: TRBV20-1
CDR3: CSARPRTWNQPQHF
DNA: TGCAGTGCGCGACCACGGACGTGGAATCAGCCCCAGCATTTT

J: TRBJ2-7
size: .
D: .
V: TRBV12-3/TRBV12-4
CDR3: CASSLSRENYEQYF
DNA: TGTGCCAGCAGTTTATCCCGGGAGAACTACGAGCAGTACTTC

J: TRBJ2-1
size: .
D: .
V: TRBV19
CDR3: CASRVLQGSNEQFF
DNA: TGTGCCAGTAGAGTTCTTCAGGGGTCAAATGAGCAGTTCTTC

J: TRBJ2-3
size: .
D: TRBD1
V: TRBV19
CDR3: CASTPLPGQGAADTQYF
DNA: TGTGCCAGTACCCCCCTCCCGGGACAGGGGGCTGCAGATACGCAGTATTTT

J: TRBJ2-7
size: few
D: .
V: TRBV6-1
CDR3: CASSEGDRPSSYEQYF
DNA: TGTGCCAGCAGTGAAGGAGACAGACCTAGCTCCTACGAGCAGTACTTC

J: TRBJ2-1
size: many
D: .
V: TRBV20-1
CDR3: CSARDFSMGNFEQFF
DNA: TGCAGTGCTAGAGATTTTTCTATGGGGAATTTTGAGCAGTTCTTC

J: TRBJ2-3
size: few
D: TRBD1
V: TRBV6-2/TRBV6-3
CDR3: CASSYTGQGSTDTQYF
DNA: TGTGCCAGCAGTTATACCGGACAGGGCAGCACAGATACGCAGTATTTT

J: TRBJ1-1
size: .
D: .
V: TRBV5-1
CDR3: CASSTRGSDTEAFF
DNA: TGCGCCAGCAGCACCAGGGGCTCGGACACTGAAGCTTTCTTT

J: TRBJ1-4
size: .
D: TRBD1
V: TRBV6-5
CDR3: CASGTDFSSDEKLFF
DNA: TGTGCCAGCGGGACAGACTTTTCATCCGATGAAAAACTGTTTTTT

J: TRBJ2-7
size: .
D: TRBD1
V: TRBV5-5
CDR3: CASRPSQGPYEQYF
DNA: TGTGCCAGCAGACCTTCACAGGGGCCCTACGAGCAGTACTTC

J: TRBJ2-3
size: .
D: .
V: TRBV24-1
CDR3: CATSDRTASGTDTQYF
DNA: TGTGCCACCAGTGATCGGACAGCGTCTGGCACAGATACGCAGTATTTT

J: TRBJ2-7
size: few
D: .
V: TRBV28
CDR3: CASSPQGRGLNEQYF
DNA: TGTGCCAGCAGTCCCCAGGGGCGGGGGCTGAACGAGCAGTACTTC

J: TRBJ1-2
size: few
D: TRBD1
V: TRBV29-1
CDR3: CSVRQGANYGYTF
DNA: TGCAGCGTTCGACAGGGGGCGAACTATGGCTACACCTTC

J: TRBJ1-1
size: .
D: .
V: TRBV9
CDR3: CASSADTMNTEAFF
DNA: TGTGCCAGCAGCGCGGACACGATGAACACTGAAGCTTTCTTT